These 9 T cell receptor beta chains were sequenced from one sample in a study of T cell responses to AZD1222 COVID-19 vaccine. The assay was immunoSEQ multiplex PCR, and TCRdb's table has in-frame clones only and misses some. The table includes 150,000 to 200,000 clones, roughly 91% detected once. The specimen was peripheral blood, collected 28 days after the second AZD1222 dose. These receptors were collected from an adult who received the AZD1222 COVID-19 vaccine.

The chain uses TRBV10-3 and TRBJ1-2, with TRBD1 matching 11 bases. The CDR3 loop spans 14 amino acids. Germline assignment: CDR1 ENHRY and CDR2 SYGVKD. The trim removed 4 bases at V and 9 bases at J, leaving 7 bases unmatched. The CDR3 DNA follows: TGTGCCATCAGTGCTGGACAGGGGGCCGCTAGCTACACCTTC. Its protein product is CAISAGQGAASYTF.

This clone was seen once. This chain uses TRBV3-1 (or the pseudogene TRBV3-2) with TRBJ1-5, with D tentatively TRBD1 (6 bases). In germline, CDR1 is LGHDT, CDR2 YNNKEL (reference sequence). With 0 bases removed from V and 9 bases from J, the gap between germline ends came to 12 bases. This CDR3 contains 14 residues. The CDR3, as DNA: TGTGCCAGCAGCCAAGAGTTGGGGGCGCGGCCCCAGCATTTT. Protein sequence: CASSQELGARPQHF.

This rearrangement joins TRBV6-2 or TRBV6-3 to TRBJ2-3; D possibly matches TRBD1 or TRBD2 (6 bases each). The germline V gene has CDR1 MNHEY and CDR2 SVGEGT. V lost 6 bases and J 3 bases, leaving 22 bases between the germline ends. The CDR3 runs to 17 residues. DNA of the CDR3: TGTGCCAGCAGCCGACGCTTGGCGGGACATACGACAGATACGCAGTATTTT. Its protein product is CASSRRLAGHTTDTQYF.

The genes are TRBV12-3 or TRBV12-4 and TRBJ1-2; D is unresolved. V was trimmed by 1 base and J by 0 bases, leaving 3 bases between them. This CDR3 spans 13 amino acids. CDR3 sequence (DNA): TGTGCCAGCAGTTTAGTAGCTAACTATGGCTACACCTTC. Its protein is CASSLVANYGYTF.

The chain couples TRBV27 to TRBJ1-2; TRBD1 aligns across 10 bases. The CDR3 sequence is 13 residues long. Germline V lookup: CDR1 MNHEY, CDR2 SMNVEV (reference sequence). V trimming: 8 bases; J trimming: 8 bases; junction bases outside the gene matches: 8. The CDR3 DNA follows: TGTGCCAGCCGGGGGGGGACAGGGGACGGCTACACCTTC. Protein: CASRGGTGDGYTF.

The V and J genes are TRBV25-1 and TRBJ1-4, with TRBD1 identical over 7 bases. Germline CDR1 reads MGHDK; CDR2 reads SYGVNS. V lost 4 bases, J lost 0 bases, and 5 bases stayed unmatched. This CDR3 is built from 16 residues. DNA of the CDR3: TGTGCCAGCAGTGCACCGGGACAGACAACTAATGAAAAACTGTTTTTT. Its translation is CASSAPGQTTNEKLFF.

The count of this clone is one. The CDR3 sequence: CASRLAVLPEAFF. CDR3 DNA sequence: TGTGCCAGCAGACTTGCAGTTCTTCCTGAAGCTTTCTTT. The rearrangement links TRBV28 to TRBJ1-1; D is undetermined. This CDR3 is built from 13 residues. V lost 6 bases to trimming and J lost 6 bases, with 14 bases between them. Germline V gene lookup returns CDR1 MDHEN and CDR2 SYDVKM.

The rearrangement joins TRBV6-5 to TRBJ1-5; D gene uncertain. Germline values: CDR1 MNHEY, CDR2 SVGAGI. V lost 7 bases and J 0 bases, leaving 13 bases between the germline ends. The CDR3 extends over 15 amino acids. The CDR3 here is CASNSPSYSNQPQHF. For the CDR3, the DNA is TGTGCCAGCAATTCCCCCTCCTATAGCAATCAGCCCCAGCATTTT.

This chain uses TRBV10-1 with TRBJ2-7; 10 nucleotides match TRBD1. The V gene's germline CDR1 is WNHNN and CDR2 SYGVQD (reference sequence). This CDR3 spans 14 amino acids. V shed 2 bases and J 3 bases; nucleotides not matched to a gene: 1. CDR3 residues: CASSEGQGVYEQYF. CDR3 nucleotide sequence: TGCGCCAGCAGTGAGGGACAGGGGGTCTACGAGCAGTACTTC.